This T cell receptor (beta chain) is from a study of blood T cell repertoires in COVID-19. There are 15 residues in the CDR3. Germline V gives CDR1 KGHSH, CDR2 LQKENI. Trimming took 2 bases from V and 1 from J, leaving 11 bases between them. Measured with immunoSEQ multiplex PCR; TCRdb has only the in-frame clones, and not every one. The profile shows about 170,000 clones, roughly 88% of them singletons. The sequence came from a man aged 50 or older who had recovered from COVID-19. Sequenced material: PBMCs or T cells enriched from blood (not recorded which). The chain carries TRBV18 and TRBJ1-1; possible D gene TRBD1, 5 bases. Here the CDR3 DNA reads TGTGCCAGCTCACCAGGCAGGGATGGGAACACTGAAGCTTTCTTT. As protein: CASSPGRDGNTEAFF.